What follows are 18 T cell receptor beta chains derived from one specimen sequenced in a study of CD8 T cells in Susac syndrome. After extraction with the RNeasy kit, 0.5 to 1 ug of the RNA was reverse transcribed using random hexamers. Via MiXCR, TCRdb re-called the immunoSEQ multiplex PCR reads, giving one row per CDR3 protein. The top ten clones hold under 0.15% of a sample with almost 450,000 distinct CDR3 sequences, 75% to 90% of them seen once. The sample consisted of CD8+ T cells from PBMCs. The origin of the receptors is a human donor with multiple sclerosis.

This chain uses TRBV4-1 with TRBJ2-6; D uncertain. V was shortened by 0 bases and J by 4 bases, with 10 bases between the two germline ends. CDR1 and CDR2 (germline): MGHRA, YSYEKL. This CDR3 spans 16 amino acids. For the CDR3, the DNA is TGCGCCAGCAGCCAAGAGGAAACCACCGGGGCCAACGTCCTGACTTTC. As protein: CASSQEETTGANVLTF.

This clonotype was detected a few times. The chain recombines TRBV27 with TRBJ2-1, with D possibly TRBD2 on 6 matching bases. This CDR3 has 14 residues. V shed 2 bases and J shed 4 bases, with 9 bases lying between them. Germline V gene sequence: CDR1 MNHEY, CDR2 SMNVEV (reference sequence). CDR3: CASSLAGPYNEQFF. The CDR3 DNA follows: TGTGCCAGCAGTTTAGCGGGGCCATACAATGAGCAGTTCTTC.

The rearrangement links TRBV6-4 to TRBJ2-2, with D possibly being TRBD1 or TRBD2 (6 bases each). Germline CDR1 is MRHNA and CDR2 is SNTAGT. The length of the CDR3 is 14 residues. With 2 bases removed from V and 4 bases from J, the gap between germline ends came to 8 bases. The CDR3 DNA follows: TGTGCCAGCAGTGACGGGGGGCCCACCGGGGAGCTGTTTTTT. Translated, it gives CASSDGGPTGELFF.

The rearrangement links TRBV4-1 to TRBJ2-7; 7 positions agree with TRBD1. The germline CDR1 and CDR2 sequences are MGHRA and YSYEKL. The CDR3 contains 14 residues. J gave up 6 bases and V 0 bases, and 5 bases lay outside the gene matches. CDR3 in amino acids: CASSQETGPREQYF. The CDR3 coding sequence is TGCGCCAGCAGCCAAGAGACAGGGCCCCGCGAGCAGTACTTC.

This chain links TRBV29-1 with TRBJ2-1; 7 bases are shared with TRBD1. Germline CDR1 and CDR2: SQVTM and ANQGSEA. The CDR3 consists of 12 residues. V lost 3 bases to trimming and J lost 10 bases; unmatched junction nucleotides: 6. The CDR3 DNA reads TGCAGCGTTGAGGTCGGGACAGCCGAGCAGTTCTTC. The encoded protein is CSVEVGTAEQFF.

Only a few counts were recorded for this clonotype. The CDR3: CASSPGRRNEQYF. CDR3 nucleotides: TGTGCCAGCAGCCCGGGACGGAGAAACGAGCAGTACTTC. This chain uses TRBV13 with TRBJ2-7, with D perhaps assigned TRBD1 or TRBD2 (5 bases each). CDR3 length: 13 amino acids. In germline, CDR1 is PRHDT, CDR2 FYEKMQ (reference sequence). Trimming pared 5 bases from V and 5 bases from J, leaving 13 bases between.

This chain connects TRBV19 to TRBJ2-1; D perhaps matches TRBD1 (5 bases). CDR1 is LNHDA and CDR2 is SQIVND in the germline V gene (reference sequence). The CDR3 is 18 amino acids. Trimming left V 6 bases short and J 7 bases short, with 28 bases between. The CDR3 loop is CASSPDGAQISRLNEQFF. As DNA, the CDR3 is TGTGCCAGTAGCCCGGATGGGGCTCAGATCTCGAGGCTTAATGAGCAGTTCTTC.

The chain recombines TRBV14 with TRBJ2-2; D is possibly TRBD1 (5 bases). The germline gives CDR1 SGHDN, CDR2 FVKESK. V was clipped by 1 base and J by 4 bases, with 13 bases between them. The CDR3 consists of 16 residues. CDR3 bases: TGTGCCAGCAGCCAAGGGAGCAGGGTCGCCACCGGGGAGCTGTTTTTT. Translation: CASSQGSRVATGELFF.

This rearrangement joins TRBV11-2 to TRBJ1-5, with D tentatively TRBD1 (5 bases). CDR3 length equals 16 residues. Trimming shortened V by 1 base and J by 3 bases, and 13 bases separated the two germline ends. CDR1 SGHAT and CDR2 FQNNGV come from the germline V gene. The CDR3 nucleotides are TGTGCCAGCAGCTTAGTATCAGGGTTCGTCAATCAGCCCCAGCATTTT. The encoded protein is CASSLVSGFVNQPQHF.

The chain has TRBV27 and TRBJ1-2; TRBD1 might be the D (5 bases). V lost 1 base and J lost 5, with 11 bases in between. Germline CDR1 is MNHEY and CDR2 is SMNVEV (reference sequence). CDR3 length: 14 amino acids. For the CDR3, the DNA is TGTGCCAGCAGTTTATACCCCGAGGGGTATGGCTACACCTTC. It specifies CASSLYPEGYGYTF.

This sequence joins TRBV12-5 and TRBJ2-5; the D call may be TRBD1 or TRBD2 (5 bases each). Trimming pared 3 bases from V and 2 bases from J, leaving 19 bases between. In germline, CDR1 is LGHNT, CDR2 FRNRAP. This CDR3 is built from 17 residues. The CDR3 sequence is CASGLFVSPGQQETQYF. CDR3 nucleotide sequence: TGTGCTAGTGGTTTATTTGTGTCTCCGGGGCAACAAGAGACCCAGTACTTC.

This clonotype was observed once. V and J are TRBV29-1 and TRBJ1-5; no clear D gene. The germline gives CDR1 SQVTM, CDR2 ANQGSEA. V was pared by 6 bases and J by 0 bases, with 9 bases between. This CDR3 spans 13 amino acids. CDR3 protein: CSVGEISNQPQHF. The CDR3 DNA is TGCAGCGTCGGGGAGATTAGCAATCAGCCCCAGCATTTT.

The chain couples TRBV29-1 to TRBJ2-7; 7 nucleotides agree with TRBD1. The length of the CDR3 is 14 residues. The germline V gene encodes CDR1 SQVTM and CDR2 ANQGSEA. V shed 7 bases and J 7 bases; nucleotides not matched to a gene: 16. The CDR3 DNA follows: TGCAGCGCAGTAAGTGGGACAGCGGTGACTGAGCAGTACTTC. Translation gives CSAVSGTAVTEQYF.

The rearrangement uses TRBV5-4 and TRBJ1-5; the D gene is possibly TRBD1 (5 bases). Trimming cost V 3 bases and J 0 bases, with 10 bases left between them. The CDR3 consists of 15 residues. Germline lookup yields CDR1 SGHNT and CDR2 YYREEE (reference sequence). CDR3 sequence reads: CASSYYRYSNQPQHF. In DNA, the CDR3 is TGTGCCAGCAGCTATTACAGGTATAGCAATCAGCCCCAGCATTTT.

The DNA for the CDR3 is TGCGCCAGCAGCCAACAGGGGGCGGAGGAAGCTTTCTTT. The encoded protein is CASSQQGAEEAFF. The rearrangement links TRBV4-1 to TRBJ1-1, with 8 bases matching TRBD1. The CDR3 has 13 amino acids. The V segment lost 2 bases and the J segment 8 bases; nucleotides outside the gene matches: 4. From germline, CDR1 is MGHRA and CDR2 YSYEKL.

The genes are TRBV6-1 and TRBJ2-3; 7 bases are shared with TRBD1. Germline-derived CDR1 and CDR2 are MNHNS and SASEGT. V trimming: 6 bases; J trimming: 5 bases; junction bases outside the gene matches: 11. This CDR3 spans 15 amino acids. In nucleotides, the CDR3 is TGTGCCAGCAGCCAGTTGACAGGGATTCAAGATACGCAGTATTTT. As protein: CASSQLTGIQDTQYF.

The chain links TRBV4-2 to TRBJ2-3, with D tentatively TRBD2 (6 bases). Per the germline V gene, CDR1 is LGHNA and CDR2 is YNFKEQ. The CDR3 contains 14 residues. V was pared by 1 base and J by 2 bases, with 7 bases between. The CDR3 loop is CASSQAGDTDTQYF. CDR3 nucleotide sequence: TGTGCCAGCAGCCAAGCGGGGGACACAGATACGCAGTATTTT.

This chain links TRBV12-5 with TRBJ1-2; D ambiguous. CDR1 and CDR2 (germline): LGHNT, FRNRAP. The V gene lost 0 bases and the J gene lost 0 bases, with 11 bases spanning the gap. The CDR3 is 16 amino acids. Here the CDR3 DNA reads TGTGCTAGTGGTTTGGTAATAGGGCTGTCTAACTATGGCTACACCTTC. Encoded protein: CASGLVIGLSNYGYTF.